Sequencing of this T cell receptor (beta chain) was carried out in a study of CD8 T cells in ankylosing spondylitis (dated by TCRdb to about 2017). Study-wide context: The study set out to find disease-linked TCR variants by profiling T cell receptor beta repertoires in ankylosing spondylitis patients and healthy donors. Peripheral blood was sampled, and synovial fluid was additionally collected from ankylosing spondylitis patients. The whole study cohort included some 100 healthy donors and around 25 ankylosing spondylitis patients. The full study reports these points: Significant enrichment of the disease-linked clones was reported in matched synovial fluid samples from ankylosing spondylitis patients. A CD8+ phenotype was shown by the disease-linked clones, which were found at relatively low frequencies in peripheral blood. Some motif variants were previously reported in synovial fluid and blood of reactive arthritis patients, suggesting common disease-initiation mechanisms. A TCR beta motif made up of fewer than 10 highly homologous amino acid variants appeared to be characteristic of blood from ankylosing spondylitis patients.

The V end loses 3 bases and the J end loses 4 bases, and a stretch of 12 bases separates them. Inclusive of the bounding cysteine and phenylalanine, the CDR3 is 14 residues long. CDR3 DNA only is kept here, 42 bases in frame from base 1. This clonotype was counted ten times or more. Which antigen it targets is not known. It has no much larger one-base neighbor in the sample; base qualities were not kept. The data were produced on an Illumina HiSeq 2500. Quantitative 5'-RACE with molecular barcodes was used to prepare TCR beta libraries. The study's processing was this. A new computational method based on a probabilistic model of VDJ rearrangement was used to identify disease-linked TCR variants. Starting from the raw public reads, TCRdb applied fastp trimming at Q25, assembled clones with MiXCR and retained in-frame beta chains. Merged by CDR3 protein, the rows form single entries marked with the most common genes and DNA. Here the V and J calls rest on TCRdb's processing, not on the authors' analysis. A total of around 770,000 distinct CDR3 sequences appear in this sample, about 11% of them only once. Approximately 0.5% of the sample belongs to the ten largest clones.

The source of this sequence is a male donor with ankylosing spondylitis. Recombination joined TRBV12-3 or TRBV12-4 with TRBJ1-2; the D gene is possibly TRBD1, with 6 bases matching. Sample: blood, either unsorted or a sorted T cell fraction (not recorded which). The CDR3 sequence is CASSFDRNPYGYTF. The nucleotides read TGTGCCAGCAGTTTCGACAGGAACCCCTATGGCTACACCTTC.